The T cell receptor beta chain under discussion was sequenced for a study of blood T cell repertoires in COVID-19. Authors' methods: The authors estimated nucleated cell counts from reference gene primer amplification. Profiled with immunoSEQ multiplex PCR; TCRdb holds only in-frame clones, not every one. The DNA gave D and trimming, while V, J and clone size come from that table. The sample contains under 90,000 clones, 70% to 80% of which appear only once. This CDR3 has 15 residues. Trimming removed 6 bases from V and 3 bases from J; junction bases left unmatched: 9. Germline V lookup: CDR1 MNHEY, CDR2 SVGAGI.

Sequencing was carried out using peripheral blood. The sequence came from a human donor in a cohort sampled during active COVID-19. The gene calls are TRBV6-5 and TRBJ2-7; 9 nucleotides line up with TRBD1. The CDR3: CASRPGTGNLYEQYF. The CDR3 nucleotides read TGTGCCAGCAGGCCCGGGACAGGGAATCTCTACGAGCAGTACTTC.